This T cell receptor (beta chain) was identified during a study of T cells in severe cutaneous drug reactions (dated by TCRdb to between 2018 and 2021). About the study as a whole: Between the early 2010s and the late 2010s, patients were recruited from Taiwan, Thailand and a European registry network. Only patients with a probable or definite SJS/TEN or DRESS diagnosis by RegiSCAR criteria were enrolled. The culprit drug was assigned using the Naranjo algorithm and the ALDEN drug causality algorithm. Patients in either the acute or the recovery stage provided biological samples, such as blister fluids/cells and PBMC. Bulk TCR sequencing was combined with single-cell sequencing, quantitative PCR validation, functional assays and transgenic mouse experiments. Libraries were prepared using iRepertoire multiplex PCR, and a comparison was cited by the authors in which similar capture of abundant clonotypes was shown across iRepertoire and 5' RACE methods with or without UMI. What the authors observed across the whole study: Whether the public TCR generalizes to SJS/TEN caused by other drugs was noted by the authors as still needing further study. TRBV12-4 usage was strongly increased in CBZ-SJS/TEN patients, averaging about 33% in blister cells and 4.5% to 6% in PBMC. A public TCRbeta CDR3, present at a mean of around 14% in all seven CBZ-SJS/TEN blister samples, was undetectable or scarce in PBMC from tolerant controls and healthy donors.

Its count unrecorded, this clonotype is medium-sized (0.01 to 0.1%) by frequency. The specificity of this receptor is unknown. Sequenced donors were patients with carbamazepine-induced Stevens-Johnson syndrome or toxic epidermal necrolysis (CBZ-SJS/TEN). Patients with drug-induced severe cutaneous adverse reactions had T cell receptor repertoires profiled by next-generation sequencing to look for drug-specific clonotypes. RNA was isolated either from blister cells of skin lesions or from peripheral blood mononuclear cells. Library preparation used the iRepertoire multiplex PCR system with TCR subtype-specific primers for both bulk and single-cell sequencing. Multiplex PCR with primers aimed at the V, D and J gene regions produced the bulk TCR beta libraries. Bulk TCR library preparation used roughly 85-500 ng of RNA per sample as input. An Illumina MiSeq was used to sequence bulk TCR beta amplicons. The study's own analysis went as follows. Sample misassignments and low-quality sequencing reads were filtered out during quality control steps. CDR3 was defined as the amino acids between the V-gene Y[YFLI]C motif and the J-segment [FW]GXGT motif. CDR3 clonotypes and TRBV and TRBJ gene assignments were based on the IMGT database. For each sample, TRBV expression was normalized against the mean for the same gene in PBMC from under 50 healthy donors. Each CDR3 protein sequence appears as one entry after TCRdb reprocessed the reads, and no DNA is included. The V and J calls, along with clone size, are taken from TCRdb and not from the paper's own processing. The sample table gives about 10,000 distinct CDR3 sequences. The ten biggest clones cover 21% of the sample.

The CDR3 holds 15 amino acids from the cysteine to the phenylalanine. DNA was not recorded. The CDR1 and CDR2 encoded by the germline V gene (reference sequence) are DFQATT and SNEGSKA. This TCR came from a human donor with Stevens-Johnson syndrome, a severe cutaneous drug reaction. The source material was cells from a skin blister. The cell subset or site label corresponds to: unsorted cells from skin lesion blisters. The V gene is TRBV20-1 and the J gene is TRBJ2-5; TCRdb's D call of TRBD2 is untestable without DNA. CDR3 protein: CSARSRGRGEETQYF.